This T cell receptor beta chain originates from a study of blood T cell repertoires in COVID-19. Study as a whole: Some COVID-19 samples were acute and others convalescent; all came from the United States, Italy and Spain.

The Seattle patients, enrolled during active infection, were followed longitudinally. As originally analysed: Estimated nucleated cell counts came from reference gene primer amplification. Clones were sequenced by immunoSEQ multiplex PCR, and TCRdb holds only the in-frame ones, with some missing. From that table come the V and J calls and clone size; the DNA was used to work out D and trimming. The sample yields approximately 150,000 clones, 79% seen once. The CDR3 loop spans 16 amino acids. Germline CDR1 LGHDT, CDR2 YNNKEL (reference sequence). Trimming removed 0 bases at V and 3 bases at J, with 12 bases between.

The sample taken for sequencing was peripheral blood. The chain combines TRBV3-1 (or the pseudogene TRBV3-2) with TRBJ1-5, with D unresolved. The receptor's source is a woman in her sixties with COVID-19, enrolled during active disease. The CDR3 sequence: CASSQDPPRYNQPQHF. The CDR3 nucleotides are TGTGCCAGCAGCCAAGACCCCCCTAGGTACAATCAGCCCCAGCATTTT.